The 5 T cell receptor beta chains below were found in one sample sequenced in a study of blood T cell repertoires in COVID-19. Libraries were prepared by immunoSEQ multiplex PCR; TCRdb keeps only in-frame clonotypes and omits some of them. The sample lists roughly 130,000 clones; roughly three quarters were seen once. The sequencing sample was made of peripheral blood. The receptor source for this set is a woman in her seventies with COVID-19, enrolled during active disease.

The chain links TRBV24-1 to TRBJ2-6; D remains unclear. The CDR3 consists of 15 residues. Germline-derived CDR1 and CDR2 are KGHDR and SFDVKD. V lost 3 bases to trimming and J lost 0 bases, with 5 bases between them. CDR3: CATSDSASGANVLTF. The CDR3 DNA reads as TGTGCCACCAGTGATAGCGCCTCTGGGGCCAACGTCCTGACTTTC.

The gene calls are TRBV27 and TRBJ1-5, with 8 bases that match TRBD1. V lost 6 bases and J lost 4; bases outside the gene matches: 14. The CDR3 spans 17 residues. CDR1 is MNHEY and CDR2 is SMNVEV in the germline V gene (reference sequence). DNA for the CDR3: TGTGCCAGCAGCCCTATCGACAGGGGATACTTTAATCAGCCCCAGCATTTT. Its translation is CASSPIDRGYFNQPQHF.

The chain has TRBV7-2 and TRBJ1-1, with D tentatively TRBD1 (5 bases). V was clipped by 5 bases and J by 7 bases, with 14 bases between them. The CDR3 runs to 13 residues. Per the germline V gene, CDR1 is SGHTA and CDR2 is FQGNSA. The DNA for the CDR3 is TGTGCCAGCAGCCTAGGGCAGGGTAGTGAAGCTTTCTTT. It translates to CASSLGQGSEAFF. Drawing the rest from reference TRBV7-2 and TRBJ1-1, the complete variable domain is GAGVSQSPSNKVTEKGKDVELRCDPISGHTALYWYRQSLGQGLEFLIYFQGNSAPDKSGLPSDRFSAERTGGSVSTLTIQRTQQEDSAVYLCASSLGQGSEAFFGQGTRLTVV.

This chain joins TRBV2 and TRBJ1-2, with a weak D call TRBD1 (6 bases). Trimming removed 6 bases at V and 2 bases at J, with 13 bases between. This CDR3 region has 14 residues. Germline V gene data show CDR1 as SNHLY and CDR2 as FYNNEI. CDR3 nucleotides: TGTGCCAGCAGGCCAGACAGGTTAAACTATGGCTACACCTTC. Translated, it gives CASRPDRLNYGYTF. Filled out from reference TRBV2 and TRBJ1-2, the complete variable domain reads EPEVTQTPSHQVTQMGQEVILRCVPISNHLYFYWYRQILGQKVEFLVSFYNNEISEKSEIFDDQFSVERPDGSNFTLKIRSTKLEDSAMYFCASRPDRLNYGYTFGSGTRLTVV.

The J gene is TRBJ1-1, the V gene TRBV29-1; D is unresolved. In germline, CDR1 is SQVTM, CDR2 ANQGSEA. This CDR3 spans 15 amino acids. V lost 2 bases, J lost 4 bases, and 17 bases lay in between. CDR3 residues: CSVEFRLELSTEAFF. The CDR3 DNA reads TGCAGCGTTGAATTCAGGTTGGAACTCAGCACTGAAGCTTTCTTT.